One and the same sample provided the 23 T cell receptor beta chains below, sequenced in a study of T cells expressing NK-cell markers. TCRdb re-called the 5' RACE reads and gives one entry per CDR3 protein, without DNA. This repertoire includes 400,000 to 550,000 distinct CDR3 sequences. The sample was blood T cells: a sorted CD56 or NKG2C T cell subset, CD4+ or CD8+ T cells, or bulk PBMC T cells (not recorded which). The receptors shown here come from a woman between 18 and 75 years old in good health.

V gene TRBV7-2 combines with J gene TRBJ2-3; TCRdb's D call, TRBD1, is unchecked because there is no DNA. The CDR3 length is 15 residues. CDR1 is SGHTA, CDR2 FQGNSA, per germline. The CDR3: CASRIAGVSTDTQYF.

The rearrangement uses TRBV7-9 and TRBJ1-6; TCRdb outputs TRBD1, but without DNA this stays unchecked. This CDR3 is built from 15 residues. Germline CDR1 SEHNR, CDR2 FQNEAQ (reference sequence). CDR3 sequence reads: CASSQLDRGDSPLHF.

The genes are TRBV29-1 and TRBJ2-1; without DNA, the TCRdb call of TRBD1 cannot be checked. Germline V CDR1 and CDR2: SQVTM, ANQGSEA. The CDR3 totals 14 residues. CDR3 protein: CSVQGPISYNEQFF.

The gene calls are TRBV6-1 and TRBJ2-1; with no DNA, the TCRdb D assignment of TRBD2 cannot be verified. CDR1 and CDR2 (germline): MNHNS, SASEGT. The CDR3 spans 14 residues. CDR3 amino acids: CASSPSGTSGEQFF.

The chain couples TRBV12-3 or TRBV12-4 to TRBJ1-2. This CDR3 spans 13 amino acids. The CDR3 is CASSLVSNYGYTF.

The V gene is TRBV6-1, the J gene TRBJ1-1; without DNA, the TCRdb call of TRBD1 cannot be checked. The CDR3 extends over 14 amino acids. Germline assignment: CDR1 MNHNS and CDR2 SASEGT. The CDR3 is CASRGQGAVTEAFF.

The gene calls are TRBV12-3 or TRBV12-4 and TRBJ2-7; the D call of TRBD2 rests on TCRdb alone, since no DNA is present to check it. The CDR3 has 15 amino acids. The CDR3 sequence is CASTSPGLAGAEQYF.

The CDR3 region is CASSPDRESSYTF. The V and J genes are TRBV5-6 and TRBJ1-2; TCRdb designates TRBD1, a call that cannot be tested without DNA. Germline V gene lookup returns CDR1 SGHDT and CDR2 YYEEEE. The CDR3 is made up of 13 amino acids.

The chain uses TRBV12-3 or TRBV12-4 and TRBJ2-5; lacking DNA, the TRBD1 call made by TCRdb goes unchecked. This CDR3 spans 15 amino acids. CDR3 residues: CASAPGTAQEETQYF.

The V and J genes are TRBV4-3 and TRBJ1-2. Germline V lookup: CDR1 LGHNA, CDR2 YSLEER. The CDR3 totals 14 residues. CDR3 sequence reads: CASSQEPSNYGYTF.

The chain combines TRBV6-5 with TRBJ2-7; TCRdb designates TRBD2, a call that cannot be tested without DNA. This CDR3 is built from 17 residues. CDR1 is MNHEY, CDR2 SVGAGI, per germline. This CDR3 reads CASSYSRGGRPSGEQYF.

This chain joins TRBV5-1 and TRBJ2-1; TCRdb names TRBD1, which stays unverified in the absence of DNA. Germline V gives CDR1 SGHRS, CDR2 YFSETQ. CDR3 size: 16 residues. The CDR3 region is CASSFVGGAIYNEQFF.

The CDR3 sequence is CASSLGLVDTDTQYF. The chain has TRBV7-9 and TRBJ2-3. Germline CDR1 reads SEHNR; CDR2 reads FQNEAQ (reference sequence). This CDR3 has 15 amino acids.

The rearrangement uses TRBV5-4 and TRBJ2-3. CDR3 length: 13 residues. The germline gives CDR1 SGHNT, CDR2 YYREEE (reference sequence). CDR3: CASTSWNWDTQYF.

The chain carries TRBV30 and TRBJ1-2; TCRdb picks TRBD1, but there is no DNA to check that call. The CDR3 spans 13 residues. CDR1 and CDR2 (germline): GTSNPN, SVGIG (reference sequence). The CDR3 sequence is CAWSTSTGQGYTF.

CDR3: CSVEGGDWSGNTIYF. The rearrangement uses TRBV29-1 and TRBJ1-3; without DNA, the TCRdb call of TRBD1 cannot be checked. This CDR3 contains 15 residues. The germline V gene encodes CDR1 SQVTM and CDR2 ANQGSEA.

This rearrangement joins TRBV24-1 to TRBJ2-1; as DNA is missing, the TRBD2 call by TCRdb cannot be tested. The CDR3 is made up of 16 amino acids. CDR1 and CDR2 (germline): KGHDR, SFDVKD. CDR3 amino acids: CATSEGGLAGYNEQFF.

The V and J genes are TRBV4-2 and TRBJ2-1; TCRdb's assignment of TRBD2 cannot be checked, as there is no DNA. Germline V gives CDR1 LGHNA, CDR2 YNFKEQ. The CDR3 covers 15 residues. CDR3 sequence reads: CASSQEASKANEQFF.

The gene calls are TRBV12-3 or TRBV12-4 and TRBJ1-6; TCRdb reports TRBD1, a call that lacks DNA to check it against. CDR3 size: 14 residues. This CDR3 is CASTPTGDHSPLHF.

The chain joins TRBV5-4 to TRBJ2-7; TCRdb gives TRBD1 as the D gene, but with no DNA this cannot be confirmed. Germline loops: CDR1 SGHNT, CDR2 YYREEE (reference sequence). This CDR3 is 14 amino acids long. CDR3: CASSLRGGPYEQYF.

The chain employs TRBV4-3 and TRBJ1-6. Germline CDR1 LGHNA, CDR2 YSLEER. The length of the CDR3 is 17 residues. The CDR3 sequence is CASSPGGERSYNSPLHF.

The J gene is TRBJ2-3, the V gene TRBV29-1; TCRdb's assignment of TRBD1 cannot be checked, as there is no DNA. This CDR3 is built from 11 residues. Germline V gene lookup returns CDR1 SQVTM and CDR2 ANQGSEA. CDR3 in amino acids: CSDRGTDTQYF.

The CDR3: CASSLARDLNTGELFF. The chain uses TRBV5-1 and TRBJ2-2; TCRdb reports TRBD1, a call that lacks DNA to check it against. Germline V lookup: CDR1 SGHRS, CDR2 YFSETQ. The CDR3 has 16 residues.